These 27 T cell receptor beta chains were sequenced from one sample in a study of blood T cell repertoires in COVID-19. Using immunoSEQ multiplex PCR, the repertoire was profiled, and TCRdb retains in-frame clones only, with some absent. The sample records more than 55,000 clones, roughly 90% being singletons. What was sequenced was peripheral blood. These receptors were obtained from a man aged 50 to 59 with active COVID-19.

CDR3 sequence (DNA): TGCAGTGCTAGTATCCAGGGGGAAGCGGTCGAGGATACGCAGTATTTT. This sequence encodes CSASIQGEAVEDTQYF. The chain joins TRBV20-1 to TRBJ2-3; the match to TRBD1 covers 7 bases. V lost 3 bases, J lost 6 bases, and 15 bases stayed unmatched. The CDR3 totals 16 residues. CDR1 and CDR2 (germline): DFQATT, SNEGSKA (reference sequence).

CDR3 DNA sequence: TGTGCCAGCAGTTACCGAATCACAGGGGGGAGCACTGAAGCTTTCTTT. Amino acids: CASSYRITGGSTEAFF. The chain employs TRBV6-5 and TRBJ1-1, with TRBD1 identical over 8 bases. With 2 bases clipped from V and 4 bases from J, the junction kept 9 bases outside the gene matches. The CDR3 consists of 16 residues. The germline CDR1 and CDR2 sequences are MNHEY and SVGAGI.

V usage is TRBV6-5 and J usage is TRBJ1-5, with D possibly TRBD1 on 6 matching bases. V was shortened by 6 bases and J by 2 bases, with 14 bases between the two germline ends. The germline CDR1 and CDR2 sequences are MNHEY and SVGAGI. The CDR3 is made up of 15 amino acids. CDR3 region: CASSRTGNGNQPQHF. CDR3 bases: TGTGCCAGCAGCCGAACAGGGAACGGCAATCAGCCCCAGCATTTT.

V gene TRBV10-3 combines with J gene TRBJ2-7, with D possibly TRBD1 on 6 matching bases. Trimming left V 10 bases short and J 5 bases short, with 15 bases between. CDR3 length: 12 residues. Germline-derived CDR1 and CDR2 are ENHRY and SYGVKD. The CDR3 protein is CATRTGTNEQYF. CDR3 coding DNA: TGTGCCACTAGGACTGGGACAAACGAGCAGTACTTC.

This clone was found once. The V and J genes are TRBV6-5 and TRBJ2-7; D is undetermined. This CDR3 is 11 amino acids long. V lost 6 bases, J lost 5 bases, and 8 bases lay in between. Germline assignment: CDR1 MNHEY and CDR2 SVGAGI. The CDR3 region has the DNA TGTGCCAGCAGAAACAGAAACGAGCAGTACTTC. Translating gives CASRNRNEQYF.

The genes are TRBV18 and TRBJ2-1; D remains ambiguous. The CDR3 is 15 amino acids. V shed 4 bases and J shed 5 bases, with 15 bases lying between them. Germline V gene lookup returns CDR1 KGHSH and CDR2 LQKENI. The CDR3 nucleotides read TGTGCCAGCTCACTACTGGGTAGCAGAGACAATGAGCAGTTCTTC. It codes for CASSLLGSRDNEQFF. Full variable domain (rest looked up from reference TRBV18 and TRBJ2-1): NAGVMQNPRHLVRRRGQEARLRCSPMKGHSHVYWYRQLPEEGLKFMVYLQKENIIDESGMPKERFSAEFPKEGPSILRIQQVVRGDSAAYFCASSLLGSRDNEQFFGPGTRLTVL.

J is TRBJ1-2 and V is TRBV19; D perhaps matches TRBD1 (5 bases). Trimming shortened V by 5 bases and J by 4 bases, and 14 bases separated the two germline ends. This CDR3 has 14 residues. Germline CDR1 reads LNHDA; CDR2 reads SQIVND (reference sequence). CDR3 sequence (DNA): TGTGCCAGTAGTGGACAAGAAGTGCCCTATGGCTACACCTTC. It yields the protein CASSGQEVPYGYTF.

The V call is TRBV6-6, the J call TRBJ1-2; TRBD1 matches at 11 bases. The V gene's germline CDR1 is MNHNY and CDR2 SVGAGI (reference sequence). The ends lost 4 bases at V and 8 bases at J; junction bases unmatched: 9. The CDR3 is made up of 15 amino acids. This CDR3 is CASSSLGQGDNGYTF. The DNA of the CDR3 is TGTGCCAGCAGTTCCCTGGGACAGGGGGATAACGGCTACACCTTC.

J is TRBJ2-3 and V is TRBV10-3, with TRBD1 matching 8 bases. Germline V CDR1 and CDR2: ENHRY, SYGVKD. This CDR3 is 14 amino acids long. The V segment lost 6 bases and the J segment 1 base; nucleotides outside the gene matches: 3. The CDR3 DNA sequence: TGTGCCATCAGGGCGACAGGGGGCACAGATACGCAGTATTTT. Its protein is CAIRATGGTDTQYF.

The chain has TRBV10-3 and TRBJ1-1; no definite D call. The CDR3 consists of 15 residues. Trimming shortened V by 6 bases and J by 1 base, and 15 bases separated the two germline ends. The germline V gene has CDR1 ENHRY and CDR2 SYGVKD. CDR3 residues: CAIRERNEWNTEAFF. The CDR3 DNA follows: TGTGCCATCAGAGAGAGAAACGAGTGGAACACTGAAGCTTTCTTT.

In its sample, this clone was seen many times. This chain connects TRBV7-9 to TRBJ1-2; no clear D gene. Trimming left V 1 base short and J 8 bases short, with 11 bases between. Germline V gene lookup returns CDR1 SEHNR and CDR2 FQNEAQ (reference sequence). The CDR3 is 13 residues long. In DNA form, the CDR3 reads TGTGCCAGCAGCTTAGGAGTTCGAGGAGGCTACACCTTC. As protein: CASSLGVRGGYTF.

This clone was seen a single time. The V call is TRBV18, the J call TRBJ2-7; 11 nucleotides line up with TRBD1. Germline CDR1 reads KGHSH; CDR2 reads LQKENI. The CDR3 is 15 residues long. V shed 2 bases, J shed 5 bases, and the junction held 5 bases outside the gene matches. DNA of the CDR3: TGTGCCAGCTCACCAATCGGACAGGGGGCTAACGAGCAGTACTTC. Amino acid sequence: CASSPIGQGANEQYF.

The genes are TRBV7-9 and TRBJ2-2, with TRBD2 matching 11 bases. V dropped 5 bases and J dropped 6; count of bases not matched to a gene: 14. The CDR3 is made up of 18 amino acids. Germline CDR1 is SEHNR and CDR2 is FQNEAQ (reference sequence). CDR3 protein: CASSPPHRLAGSAGELFF. CDR3 coding DNA: TGTGCCAGCAGCCCCCCCCATAGACTAGCGGGGAGCGCCGGGGAGCTGTTTTTT.

The chain couples TRBV6-2 or TRBV6-3 to TRBJ2-1; TRBD2 is a possible D gene (6 bases). The CDR3 extends over 14 amino acids. V was clipped by 3 bases and J by 9 bases, with 15 bases between them. CDR1 MNHEY and CDR2 SVGEGT come from the germline V gene. The chain's CDR3 is CASSYWTTHSEQFF. The CDR3 DNA is TGTGCCAGCAGTTATTGGACTACGCATTCTGAGCAGTTCTTC.

The chain links TRBV19 to TRBJ2-3; TRBD2 matches 9 bases. This CDR3 comprises 17 residues. The germline V gene has CDR1 LNHDA and CDR2 SQIVND (reference sequence). V lost 3 bases, J lost 0 bases, and 7 bases stayed unmatched. The CDR3 DNA reads TGTGCCAGTAGTATTGTCCCTAGCGGGATGAGCACAGATACGCAGTATTTT. Translating it yields CASSIVPSGMSTDTQYF.

This chain links TRBV30 with TRBJ1-6; a weak D match, TRBD1 (5 bases). Trimming left V 2 bases short and J 8 bases short, with 13 bases between. This CDR3 region has 14 residues. Germline CDR1 and CDR2: GTSNPN and SVGIG (reference sequence). The CDR3 reads CAWSPGHGYSPLHF. In DNA form, the CDR3 reads TGTGCCTGGAGTCCCGGACATGGTTATTCACCCCTCCACTTT.

The chain carries TRBV29-1 and TRBJ2-3, with TRBD2 matching over 9 bases. The J segment lost 4 bases and the V segment lost 6 bases, leaving 14 bases of the junction unmatched. Germline assignment: CDR1 SQVTM and CDR2 ANQGSEA. CDR3 length: 16 residues. The CDR3 DNA sequence: TGCAGCGTCGAACAGGGTTTCCTAGCGGGATCAGATACGCAGTATTTT. Translated: CSVEQGFLAGSDTQYF.

This chain uses TRBV19 with TRBJ2-7, with 9 bases fitting TRBD2. J gave up 6 bases and V 4 bases, and 7 bases lay outside the gene matches. CDR1 LNHDA and CDR2 SQIVND come from the germline V gene (reference sequence). The CDR3 has 14 amino acids. CDR3 coding DNA: TGTGCCAGTAGTACCGGGACTAGCTTTGGCGAGCAGTACTTC. This translates into CASSTGTSFGEQYF.

The V call is TRBV4-3, the J call TRBJ1-2; 7 nucleotides align to TRBD1. Germline V gene lookup returns CDR1 LGHNA and CDR2 YSLEER. The CDR3 is 15 amino acids. The ends lost 0 bases at V and 6 bases at J; junction bases unmatched: 7. The CDR3 nucleotides read TGCGCCAGCAGCCAAGAGCCACAGGGGAGCAATGGCTACACCTTC. Translating gives CASSQEPQGSNGYTF.

The rearrangement joins TRBV30 to TRBJ1-5; D not certain. The germline CDR1 and CDR2 sequences are GTSNPN and SVGIG (reference sequence). Trimming removed 2 bases at V and 3 bases at J, with 17 bases between. The CDR3 is 16 amino acids. CDR3 DNA: TGTGCCTGGAGTATCAAAGGACTCCCCGACAATCAGCCCCAGCATTTT. Its translation: CAWSIKGLPDNQPQHF.

The CDR3 nucleotides are TGTGCCAGCAGCACACGAGGGCAGAGGGCATCACCCCTCCACTTT. Translating gives CASSTRGQRASPLHF. This chain connects TRBV7-2 to TRBJ1-6; D unresolved. The germline gives CDR1 SGHTA, CDR2 FQGNSA. Trimming removed 5 bases from V and 10 bases from J, with 18 bases in between. This CDR3 is built from 15 residues. The full variable domain, with the rest looked up from reference TRBV7-2 and TRBJ1-6, is GAGVSQSPSNKVTEKGKDVELRCDPISGHTALYWYRQSLGQGLEFLIYFQGNSAPDKSGLPSDRFSAERTGGSVSTLTIQRTQQEDSAVYLCASSTRGQRASPLHFGNGTRLTVT.

The chain couples TRBV7-2 to TRBJ1-4; the match to TRBD1 covers 7 bases. Trimming took 5 bases from V and 3 from J; bases not matched to a gene: 6. The CDR3 covers 15 residues. Looked up from germline, CDR1 is SGHTA and CDR2 is FQGNSA. The DNA for the CDR3 is TGTGCCAGCAGCCTAGGGGACAGATCTAATGAAAAACTGTTTTTT. It specifies CASSLGDRSNEKLFF.

This chain connects TRBV19 to TRBJ2-3, with 11 bases identical to TRBD2. Germline trimming cut 9 bases from V and 6 bases from J; bases unmatched to any gene: 5. CDR1 LNHDA and CDR2 SQIVND come from the germline V gene (reference sequence). The length of the CDR3 is 13 residues. The CDR3 coding sequence is TGTGCCAGCTCTAGCGGGGGGTGGGATACGCAGTATTTT. It encodes CASSSGGWDTQYF.

The sample holds one count of this clone. This chain links TRBV30 with TRBJ2-7, with 7 bases identical to TRBD1. The CDR3 covers 11 residues. V lost 1 base and J lost 6; bases outside the gene matches: 0. Germline loops: CDR1 GTSNPN, CDR2 SVGIG (reference sequence). The CDR3 DNA reads as TGTGCCTGGAGTGCAGGGGGCGAGCAGTACTTC. This codes for CAWSAGGEQYF.

This chain uses TRBV18 with TRBJ1-3; possibly TRBD1 for D (5 bases). Trimming pared 0 bases from V and 0 bases from J, leaving 9 bases between. The CDR3 spans 16 residues. Germline V gives CDR1 KGHSH, CDR2 LQKENI. CDR3 coding DNA: TGTGCCAGCTCACCACCGAACAGGCTCTCTGGAAACACCATATATTTT. As protein: CASSPPNRLSGNTIYF.

This chain joins TRBV7-8 and TRBJ2-7; 9 nucleotides align to TRBD1. With 5 bases clipped from V and 6 bases from J, the junction kept 5 bases outside the gene matches. The CDR3 totals 13 residues. Germline V gene data show CDR1 as SGHVS and CDR2 as FQNEAQ. The CDR3: CASSRDRASEQYF. The CDR3, as DNA: TGTGCCAGCAGCCGGGACAGGGCCTCCGAGCAGTACTTC.

This chain joins TRBV6-2 or TRBV6-3 and TRBJ2-2; TRBD1 is a possible D gene (6 bases). Trimming shortened V by 0 bases and J by 4 bases, and 12 bases separated the two germline ends. This CDR3 is built from 16 residues. Germline values: CDR1 MNHEY, CDR2 SVGEGT. The CDR3 spells CASSYSNPGATGELFF. In DNA, the CDR3 is TGTGCCAGCAGTTACTCGAACCCAGGGGCCACCGGGGAGCTGTTTTTT.